A selection of T cell receptor beta chains follows, all from one sample in a study of T-cell memory formation after mild COVID-19. TCRdb passed the 5' RACE reads through MiXCR, listing each CDR3 protein once. The sample holds around 130,000 distinct CDR3 sequences, less than 6.5% seen once. Sequenced material: PBMCs or a T cell subset sorted from them (not recorded which). The receptor source for this set is an adult woman who had mild COVID-19 (a few samples of this study predate the infection). Cell type and time point are not known. Each CDR3 is given without its conserved first and last residue.

V gene: TRBV5-1; J gene: TRBJ1-6; CDR3 protein: ASSLTTGTGNSPLH
V gene: TRBV7-2; J gene: TRBJ2-3; CDR3 protein: ASSVYSDTQY
V gene: TRBV7-6; J gene: TRBJ2-1; CDR3 protein: ASSSRESSYNEQF
V gene: TRBV7-2; J gene: TRBJ1-1; CDR3 protein: ASSLFAGMNTEAF
V gene: TRBV20-1; J gene: TRBJ2-3; CDR3 protein: SARDRIVVGDTQY
V gene: TRBV15; J gene: TRBJ2-7; CDR3 protein: ATSRGGVHEQY
V gene: TRBV7-9; J gene: TRBJ2-1; CDR3 protein: ASSPLAGSSYNEQF
V gene: TRBV11-3; J gene: TRBJ2-3; CDR3 protein: ASSLEGGGTDTQY
V gene: TRBV29-1; J gene: TRBJ2-1; CDR3 protein: SAGGGTNEQF
V gene: TRBV19; J gene: TRBJ1-5; CDR3 protein: ASSGEAYSNQPQH
V gene: TRBV5-1; J gene: TRBJ2-1; CDR3 protein: ASSLGREGPYNEQF